A single sample is the source of the 19 T cell receptor beta chains below, sequenced in a study of cytomegalovirus exposure and HLA in healthy donors. The PCR contained 60 Vbeta and 13 Jbeta primers. This table comes from immunoSEQ multiplex PCR, and its TCRdb copy is limited to in-frame clones, with some not included. The sample consists of about 190,000 clones, approximately 80% of them appearing once. Sequencing was done on a sample of PBMCs. Receptor source: a woman aged 40-49 years in good health and CMV-seronegative.

The genes are TRBV6-1 and TRBJ2-3; D unresolved. The CDR3 length is 15 residues. V lost 3 bases and J lost 2, with 12 bases in between. Germline loops: CDR1 MNHNS, CDR2 SASEGT. The CDR3 reads CASSELQLFTDTQYF. The CDR3 bases are TGTGCCAGCAGTGAGCTACAGCTATTCACAGATACGCAGTATTTT.

The genes are TRBV7-8 and TRBJ2-5, with D possibly matching TRBD1 (6 bases). The CDR3 covers 20 residues. Trimming removed 5 bases from V and 3 bases from J, with 31 bases in between. Germline V gene sequence: CDR1 SGHVS, CDR2 FQNEAQ. CDR3 in DNA: TGTGCCAGCAGCCGCCAGGTCGACAGGATGCTCAGAGAGTCCGAAGAGACCCAGTACTTC. Translated: CASSRQVDRMLRESEETQYF. Drawing the rest from reference TRBV7-8 and TRBJ2-5, the complete variable domain is GAGVSQSPRYKVAKRGQDVALRCDPISGHVSLFWYQQALGQGPEFLTYFQNEAQLDKSGLPSDRFFAERPEGSVSTLKIQRTQQEDSAVYLCASSRQVDRMLRESEETQYFGPGTRLLVL.

Of note for this clone: The junction differs from germline at one of its ends, possibly a read error. The sample has other DNA sequences that encode this CDR3 too. The chain carries TRBV27 and TRBJ2-3; 13 nucleotides match TRBD2. Germline loops: CDR1 MNHEY, CDR2 SMNVEV (reference sequence). This CDR3 contains 17 residues. In DNA form, the CDR3 reads TGTGCCAGTAGTTTATTGGGGACTAGCGGGGAAACAGATACGCAGTATTTT. Its protein product is CASSLLGTSGETDTQYF.

The chain has TRBV2 and TRBJ2-5; 7 positions agree with TRBD2. The DNA end favors TRBJ2-7, so the J call may be wrong. This CDR3 is 15 amino acids long. In germline, CDR1 is SNHLY, CDR2 FYNNEI. CDR3: CASSPPGRGSYEQYF. In DNA form, the CDR3 reads TGTGCCAGCAGTCCTCCCGGGCGGGGGTCCTACGAGCAGTACTTC.

This rearrangement joins TRBV4-2 to TRBJ1-5; TRBD1 might be the D (6 bases). CDR1 is LGHNA and CDR2 is YNFKEQ in the germline V gene. V was shortened by 2 bases and J by 0 bases, with 14 bases between the two germline ends. CDR3 length: 17 residues. The CDR3 DNA is TGTGCCAGCAGCCAAACTTTTGACAGGTATAGCAATCAGCCCCAGCATTTT. This gives the protein CASSQTFDRYSNQPQHF.

This clone occurred once. The rearrangement uses TRBV25-1 and TRBJ2-5; D might be TRBD1 (6 bases). This CDR3 has 17 residues. Germline loops: CDR1 MGHDK, CDR2 SYGVNS. The V gene lost 5 bases and the J gene lost 1 base, with 20 bases spanning the gap. Here the CDR3 DNA reads TGTGCCAGCAGTAGCCCTCCGGGACAAAATTTCCAAGAGACCCAGTACTTC. Translated: CASSSPPGQNFQETQYF.

This chain joins TRBV29-1 and TRBJ2-1; maybe TRBD1 (6 bases). Trimming removed 4 bases from V and 6 bases from J, with 13 bases in between. Germline V gene lookup returns CDR1 SQVTM and CDR2 ANQGSEA. This CDR3 spans 13 amino acids. CDR3 amino acids: CSVGADRLNEQFF. CDR3 nucleotide sequence: TGCAGCGTTGGAGCCGACAGGCTCAATGAGCAGTTCTTC.

In nucleotides, the CDR3 is TGTGCCAGTAGTAAGCAAGGACTAGGCTACAATGAGCAGTTCTTC. It specifies CASSKQGLGYNEQFF. The V and J genes are TRBV19 and TRBJ2-1; 7 bases fit TRBD2. V was clipped by 4 bases and J by 3 bases; unmatched bases: 6. The CDR3 is 15 residues long. CDR1 is LNHDA and CDR2 is SQIVND in the germline V gene (reference sequence).

V is TRBV30 and J is TRBJ2-3; 7 positions match TRBD1. This CDR3 is built from 12 residues. The V gene end was trimmed by 2 bases and the J gene end by 6 bases; junction bases not matched to a gene: 2. CDR1 and CDR2 (germline): GTSNPN, SVGIG (reference sequence). The CDR3 sequence is CAWSKGADTQYF. Here the CDR3 DNA reads TGTGCCTGGAGTAAGGGGGCCGATACGCAGTATTTT.

The V and J genes are TRBV7-9 and TRBJ2-1, with 9 bases identical to TRBD2. V was clipped by 0 bases and J by 7 bases; unmatched bases: 4. CDR1 is SEHNR and CDR2 is FQNEAQ in the germline V gene (reference sequence). This CDR3 contains 15 residues. For the CDR3, the DNA is TGTGCCAGCAGCTTAGCTAGCGGGAGCAGGAATGAGCAGTTCTTC. This sequence encodes CASSLASGSRNEQFF. Using reference TRBV7-9 and TRBJ2-1 for the parts outside the CDR3, the full variable domain is DTGVSQNPRHKITKRGQNVTFRCDPISEHNRLYWYRQTLGQGPEFLTYFQNEAQLEKSRLLSDRFSAERPKGSFSTLEIQRTEQGDSAMYLCASSLASGSRNEQFFGPGTRLTVL.

This sequence joins TRBV7-7 and TRBJ1-5; D remains unclear. Germline V gene sequence: CDR1 SSHAT, CDR2 FNYEAQ (reference sequence). There are 14 residues in the CDR3. The chain's CDR3 is CAPYRSGGNQPQHF. CDR3 in DNA: TGTGCTCCATATCGGTCCGGAGGCAATCAGCCCCAGCATTTT.

V is TRBV4-3 and J is TRBJ1-2; 7 bases agree with TRBD1. This CDR3 is 17 amino acids long. J lost 8 bases, V lost 0 bases, and 15 bases had no gene match. Germline CDR1 is LGHNA and CDR2 is YSLEER. The CDR3 nucleotides read TGCGCCAGCAGCCAAGATCTGAGTAGGAGGGGGCGGCAAGGCTACACCTTC. Residues: CASSQDLSRRGRQGYTF.

V and J are TRBV6-1 and TRBJ1-3; D gene uncertain. CDR3 size: 15 residues. Germline V gene data show CDR1 as MNHNS and CDR2 as SASEGT. V was clipped by 2 bases and J by 4 bases, with 12 bases between them. The chain's CDR3 is CASSEISQAGNTIYF. CDR3 in DNA: TGTGCCAGCAGTGAAATAAGTCAGGCGGGAAACACCATATATTTT.

The rearrangement uses TRBV28 and TRBJ2-7, with 10 bases fitting TRBD1. V dropped 5 bases and J dropped 6; count of bases not matched to a gene: 7. The CDR3 covers 14 residues. Germline V gene data show CDR1 as MDHEN and CDR2 as SYDVKM. In DNA form, the CDR3 reads TGTGCCAGCAGTCCCAGGACAGGGGGGGGCGAGCAGTACGTC. This translates into CASSPRTGGGEQYV.

The chain uses TRBV29-1 and TRBJ2-1, with 10 bases lining up with TRBD2. The CDR3 has 15 amino acids. Trimming took 4 bases from V and 4 from J; bases not matched to a gene: 7. Germline V gives CDR1 SQVTM, CDR2 ANQGSEA. The CDR3 sequence: CSVVTSGLPYNEQFF. CDR3 nucleotides: TGCAGCGTTGTGACTAGCGGGTTGCCTTACAATGAGCAGTTCTTC.

On this clone itself: Relative to the germline gene, one junction end is altered; a read error may explain this. V is TRBV7-7 and J is TRBJ2-3; D is perhaps TRBD2 (5 bases). This CDR3 is 14 amino acids long. Per the germline V gene, CDR1 is SSHAT and CDR2 is FNYEAQ (reference sequence). For the CDR3, the DNA is TGTGCTAGCAGCGCATTGAGGGTCGCAGATACGCAGTATTTT. Protein: CASSALRVADTQYF. Supplemented by reference TRBV7-7 and TRBJ2-3, the full variable domain reads GAGVSQSPRYKVTKRGQDVTLRCDPISSHATLYWYQQALGQGPEFLTYFNYEAQPDKSGLPSDRFSAERPEGSISTLTIQRTEQRDSAMYRCASSALRVADTQYFGPGTRLTVL.

The chain employs TRBV29-1 and TRBJ2-5; D gene unclear. Germline-derived CDR1 and CDR2 are SQVTM and ANQGSEA. The CDR3 length is 11 residues. V was pared by 3 bases and J by 4 bases, with 6 bases between. The CDR3 DNA reads as TGCAGCGTTGATTCGCGAGAGACCCAGTACTTC. This encodes CSVDSRETQYF.

J is TRBJ2-3 and V is TRBV19; 12 nucleotides line up with TRBD2. The germline CDR1 and CDR2 sequences are LNHDA and SQIVND (reference sequence). Unmatched junction bases numbered 9, after V lost 5 bases and J lost 6 bases. The CDR3 consists of 16 residues. CDR3 sequence reads: CASSAPGLAGWDTQYF. The CDR3 DNA reads as TGTGCCAGTAGTGCCCCCGGACTAGCGGGATGGGATACGCAGTATTTT.

This clone was recorded a few times. This chain uses TRBV6-1 with TRBJ1-2, with 7 bases aligning to TRBD1. This CDR3 comprises 14 residues. From germline, CDR1 is MNHNS and CDR2 SASEGT. Trimming cost V 4 bases and J 5 bases; bases outside gene matches: 7. The CDR3 DNA follows: TGTGCCAGCAGTGGAGGGGGCAGAATATATGGCTACACCTTC. It translates to CASSGGGRIYGYTF.